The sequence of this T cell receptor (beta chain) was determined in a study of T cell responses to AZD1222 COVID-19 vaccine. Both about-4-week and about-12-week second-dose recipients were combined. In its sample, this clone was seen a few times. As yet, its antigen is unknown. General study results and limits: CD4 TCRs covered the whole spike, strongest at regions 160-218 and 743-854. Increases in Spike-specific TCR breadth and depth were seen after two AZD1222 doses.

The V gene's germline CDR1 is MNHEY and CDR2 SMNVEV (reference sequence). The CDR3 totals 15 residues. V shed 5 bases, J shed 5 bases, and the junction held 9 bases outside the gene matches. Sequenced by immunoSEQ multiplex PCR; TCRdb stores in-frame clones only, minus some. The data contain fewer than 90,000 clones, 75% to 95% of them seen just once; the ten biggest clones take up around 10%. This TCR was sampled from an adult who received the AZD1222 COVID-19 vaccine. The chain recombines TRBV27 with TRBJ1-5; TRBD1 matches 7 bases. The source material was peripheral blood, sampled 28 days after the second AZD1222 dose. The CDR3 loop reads CASSRSRGRDQPQHF. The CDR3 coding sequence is TGTGCCAGCAGTCGTTCAAGGGGGCGAGATCAGCCCCAGCATTTT.